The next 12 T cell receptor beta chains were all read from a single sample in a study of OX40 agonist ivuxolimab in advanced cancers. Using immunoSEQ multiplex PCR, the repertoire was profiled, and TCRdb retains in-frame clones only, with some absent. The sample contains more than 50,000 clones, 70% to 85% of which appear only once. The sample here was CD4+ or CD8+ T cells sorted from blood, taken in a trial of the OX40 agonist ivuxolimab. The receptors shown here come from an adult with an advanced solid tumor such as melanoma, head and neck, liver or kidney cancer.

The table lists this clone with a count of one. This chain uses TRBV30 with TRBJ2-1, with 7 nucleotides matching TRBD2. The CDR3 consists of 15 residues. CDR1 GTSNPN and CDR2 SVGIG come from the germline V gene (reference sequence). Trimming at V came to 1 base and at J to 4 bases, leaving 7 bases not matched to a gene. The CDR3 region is CAWSGSSGGYNEQFF. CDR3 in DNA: TGTGCCTGGAGTGGATCTAGCGGCGGGTACAATGAGCAGTTCTTC.

For the CDR3, the DNA is TGTGCCAGCAGTCCCCGACTAGCGGGAGCGCACGAGCAGTACTTC. This translates into CASSPRLAGAHEQYF. V is TRBV6-5 and J is TRBJ2-7; 12 bases match TRBD2. Germline CDR1 reads MNHEY; CDR2 reads SVGAGI. CDR3 size: 15 residues. Trimming cost V 5 bases and J 5 bases; bases outside gene matches: 7.

In DNA form, the CDR3 reads TGTGCCAGCAGGACCTCGGTTGGGCACTTAGGGGGCTACACCTTC. It yields the protein CASRTSVGHLGGYTF. V usage is TRBV28 and J usage is TRBJ1-2; D is unclear. Germline V gene lookup returns CDR1 MDHEN and CDR2 SYDVKM. Trimming shortened V by 6 bases and J by 8 bases, and 22 bases separated the two germline ends. The length of the CDR3 is 15 residues.

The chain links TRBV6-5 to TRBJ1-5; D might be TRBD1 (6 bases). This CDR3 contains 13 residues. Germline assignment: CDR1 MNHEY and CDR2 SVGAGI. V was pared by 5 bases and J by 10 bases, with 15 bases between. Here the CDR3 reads CASSEGGISPQHF. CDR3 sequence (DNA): TGTGCCAGCAGTGAAGGGGGGATCAGCCCCCAGCATTTT.

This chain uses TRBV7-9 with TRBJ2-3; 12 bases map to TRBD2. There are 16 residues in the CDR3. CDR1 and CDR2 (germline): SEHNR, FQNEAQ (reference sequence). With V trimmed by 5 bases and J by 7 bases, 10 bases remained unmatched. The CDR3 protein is CASSPARLAGAHTQYF. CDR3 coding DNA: TGTGCCAGCAGCCCCGCAAGACTAGCGGGAGCCCATACGCAGTATTTT. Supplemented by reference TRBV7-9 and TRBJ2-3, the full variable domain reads DTGVSQNPRHKITKRGQNVTFRCDPISEHNRLYWYRQTLGQGPEFLTYFQNEAQLEKSRLLSDRFSAERPKGSFSTLEIQRTEQGDSAMYLCASSPARLAGAHTQYFGPGTRLTVL.

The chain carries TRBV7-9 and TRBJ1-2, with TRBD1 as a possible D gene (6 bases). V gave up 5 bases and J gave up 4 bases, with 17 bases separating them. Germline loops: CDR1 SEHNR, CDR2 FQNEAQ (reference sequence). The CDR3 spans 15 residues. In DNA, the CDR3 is TGTGCCAGCAGCCCCAAGTCGGTGGGGGCCTATGGCTACACCTTC. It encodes CASSPKSVGAYGYTF.

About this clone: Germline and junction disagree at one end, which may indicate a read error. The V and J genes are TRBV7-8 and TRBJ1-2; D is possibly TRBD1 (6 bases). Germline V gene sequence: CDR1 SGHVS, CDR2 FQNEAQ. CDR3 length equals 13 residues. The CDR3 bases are TGTGCCGGCAGCATTTCAGGGGTGTATGGCTACACCTTC. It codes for CAGSISGVYGYTF.

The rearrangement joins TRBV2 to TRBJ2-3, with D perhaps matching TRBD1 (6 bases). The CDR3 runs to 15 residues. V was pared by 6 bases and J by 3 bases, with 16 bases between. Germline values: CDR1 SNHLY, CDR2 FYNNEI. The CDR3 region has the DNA TGTGCCAGCAGCTTCTCAGGGGTTGGGACAGATACGCAGTATTTT. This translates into CASSFSGVGTDTQYF.

The CDR3 sequence: CASSLSGLDTDTQYF. The CDR3 DNA sequence: TGTGCCAGCAGCTTGTCAGGCCTTGACACAGATACGCAGTATTTT. The V and J genes are TRBV5-5 and TRBJ2-3; D not certain. This CDR3 contains 15 residues. Trimming stripped 1 base from V and 2 bases from J, with 11 bases between. From germline, CDR1 is SGHKS and CDR2 YYEKEE (reference sequence).

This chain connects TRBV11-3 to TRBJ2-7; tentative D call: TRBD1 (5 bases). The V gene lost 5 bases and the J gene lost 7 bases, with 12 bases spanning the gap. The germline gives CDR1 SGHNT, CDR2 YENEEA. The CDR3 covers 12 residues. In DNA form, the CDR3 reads TGTGCCAGCAGCACAGGCGGCGGAGAGCAGTACTTC. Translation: CASSTGGGEQYF.

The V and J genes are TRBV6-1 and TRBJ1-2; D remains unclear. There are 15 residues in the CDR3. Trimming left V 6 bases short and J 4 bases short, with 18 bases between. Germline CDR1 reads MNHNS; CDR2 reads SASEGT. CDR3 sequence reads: CASRQDLGGSYGYTF. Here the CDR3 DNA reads TGTGCCAGCAGACAAGACCTTGGAGGGAGCTATGGCTACACCTTC.

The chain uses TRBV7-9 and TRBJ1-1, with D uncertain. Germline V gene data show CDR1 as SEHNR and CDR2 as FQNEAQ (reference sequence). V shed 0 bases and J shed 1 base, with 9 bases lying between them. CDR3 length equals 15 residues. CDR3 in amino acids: CASSLALGRNTEAFF. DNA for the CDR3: TGTGCCAGCAGCTTAGCGCTCGGCAGGAACACTGAAGCTTTCTTT.